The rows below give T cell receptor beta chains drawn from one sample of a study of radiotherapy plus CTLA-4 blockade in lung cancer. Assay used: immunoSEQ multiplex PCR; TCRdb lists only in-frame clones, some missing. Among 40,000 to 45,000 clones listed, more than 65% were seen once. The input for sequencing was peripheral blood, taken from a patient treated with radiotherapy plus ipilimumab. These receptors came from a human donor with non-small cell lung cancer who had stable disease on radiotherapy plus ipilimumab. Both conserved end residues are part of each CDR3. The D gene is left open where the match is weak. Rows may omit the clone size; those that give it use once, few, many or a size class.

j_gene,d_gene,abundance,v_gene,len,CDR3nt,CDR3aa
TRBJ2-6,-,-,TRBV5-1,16,TGCGCCAGCAGCATAGAACGACCGGGAGGGGCCAACGTCCTGACTTTC,CASSIERPGGANVLTF
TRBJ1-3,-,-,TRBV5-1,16,TGCGCCAGCAGCACCGGACTGACTACTCTTGGAAACACCATATATTTT,CASSTGLTTLGNTIYF
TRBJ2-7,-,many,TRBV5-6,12,TGTGCCAGCAGCTTGCGGGGTTACGAGCAGTACTTC,CASSLRGYEQYF
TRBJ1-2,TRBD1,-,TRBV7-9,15,TGTGCCAGCAGCCACGGGACAGCGTACTCTTATGGCTACACCTTC,CASSHGTAYSYGYTF
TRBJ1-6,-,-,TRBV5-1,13,TGCGCCAGCAGAACACCGGGGAATTCACCCCTCCACTTT,CASRTPGNSPLHF
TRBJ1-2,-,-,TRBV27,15,TGTGCCAGCAGATCCATGGGGTCGGGGGACTATGGCTACACCTTC,CASRSMGSGDYGYTF
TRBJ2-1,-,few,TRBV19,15,TGTGCCAGTAGGCAGGGTCCGAGCTCCTACAATGAGCAGTTCTTC,CASRQGPSSYNEQFF
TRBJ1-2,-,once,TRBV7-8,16,TGTGCCAGCAGCTTGGGGGGTACCTCTTTTAACTATGGCTACACCTTC,CASSLGGTSFNYGYTF
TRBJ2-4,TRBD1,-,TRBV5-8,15,TGTGCCAGCAGCTTGGAAGGGACAGGCCCAAACATTCAGTACTTC,CASSLEGTGPNIQYF
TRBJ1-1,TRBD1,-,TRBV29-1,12,TGCAGCGGGAGACAGGGGAACACTGAAGCTTTCTTT,CSGRQGNTEAFF
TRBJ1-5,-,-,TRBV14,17,TGTGCCAGCAGCCAAGGATCCGGGGGGCCGGGGGGTCAGCCCCAGCATTTT,CASSQGSGGPGGQPQHF
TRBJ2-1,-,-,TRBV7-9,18,TGTGCCAGCAGCTTAAATGAAAGAGGATCGATTACCTACAATGAGCAGTTCTTC,CASSLNERGSITYNEQFF
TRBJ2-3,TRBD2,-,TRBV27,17,TGTGCCAGCAGTTTATCTCGACTAGCGGGGACGACAGATACGCAGTATTTT,CASSLSRLAGTTDTQYF
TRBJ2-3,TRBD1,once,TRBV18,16,TGTGCCAGCTCACAGGACAGGGGCTCTCTCACAGATACGCAGTATTTT,CASSQDRGSLTDTQYF
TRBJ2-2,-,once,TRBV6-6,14,TGTGCCAGCAGTTACCGCGAGAGCACCGGGGAGCTGTTTTTT,CASSYRESTGELFF
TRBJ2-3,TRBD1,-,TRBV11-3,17,TGTGCCAGCAGCCCCGGGGACAGGGGGACTAGCACAGATACGCAGTATTTT,CASSPGDRGTSTDTQYF
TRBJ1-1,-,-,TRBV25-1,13,TGTGCCAGCAGCTGGGCGGGGGAGAGTGAAGCTTTCTTT,CASSWAGESEAFF
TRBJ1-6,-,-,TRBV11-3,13,TGTGCCAGCAGCCAAAGACAGGATTCACCCCTCCACTTT,CASSQRQDSPLHF
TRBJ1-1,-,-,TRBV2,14,TGTGCCAGCAGTCTGGGCAGGGCGGCCACTGAAGCTTTCTTT,CASSLGRAATEAFF
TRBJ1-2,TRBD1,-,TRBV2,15,TGTGCCAGCAGGCCCTTAAGGGGGCCGGTACGTGGCTACACCTTC,CASRPLRGPVRGYTF
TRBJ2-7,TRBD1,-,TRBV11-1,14,TGTGCCAGCAGCCCCCCGGGGACAGGGGTAGAGCAGTACTTC,CASSPPGTGVEQYF
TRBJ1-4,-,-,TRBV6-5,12,TGTGCCTCAGGACAGCCTAATGAAAAACTGTTTTTT,CASGQPNEKLFF
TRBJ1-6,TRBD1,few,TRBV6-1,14,TGTGCCAGCAGTTTAGACAGGGGAAATTCACCCCTCCACTTT,CASSLDRGNSPLHF